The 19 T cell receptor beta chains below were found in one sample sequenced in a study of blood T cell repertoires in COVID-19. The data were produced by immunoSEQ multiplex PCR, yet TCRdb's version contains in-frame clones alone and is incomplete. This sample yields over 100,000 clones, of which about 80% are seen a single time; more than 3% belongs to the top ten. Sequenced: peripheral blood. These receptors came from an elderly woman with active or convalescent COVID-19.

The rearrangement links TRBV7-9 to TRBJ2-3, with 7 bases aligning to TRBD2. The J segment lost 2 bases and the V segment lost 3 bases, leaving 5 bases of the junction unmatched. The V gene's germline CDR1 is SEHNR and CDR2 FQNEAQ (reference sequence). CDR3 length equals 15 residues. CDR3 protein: CASSLGGGNTDTQYF. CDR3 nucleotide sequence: TGTGCCAGCAGCTTGGGCGGGGGAAACACAGATACGCAGTATTTT. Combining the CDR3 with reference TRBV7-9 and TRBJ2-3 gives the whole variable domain DTGVSQNPRHKITKRGQNVTFRCDPISEHNRLYWYRQTLGQGPEFLTYFQNEAQLEKSRLLSDRFSAERPKGSFSTLEIQRTEQGDSAMYLCASSLGGGNTDTQYFGPGTRLTVL.

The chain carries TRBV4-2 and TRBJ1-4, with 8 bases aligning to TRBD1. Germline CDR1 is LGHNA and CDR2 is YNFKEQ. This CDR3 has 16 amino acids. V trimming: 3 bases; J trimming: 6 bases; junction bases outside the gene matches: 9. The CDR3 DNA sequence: TGTGCCAGCAGCCAGGCACCGGGGACAGGATATGAAAAACTGTTTTTT. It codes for CASSQAPGTGYEKLFF.

The CDR3 region is CASRPDREPTYEQYF. CDR3 DNA sequence: TGTGCCAGCAGACCTGACAGGGAACCAACCTACGAGCAGTACTTC. The chain couples TRBV2 to TRBJ2-7; 7 bases match TRBD1. After removal of 6 bases from V and 2 bases from J, the junction contained 10 bases not matched to a gene. The CDR3 consists of 15 residues. From germline, CDR1 is SNHLY and CDR2 FYNNEI.

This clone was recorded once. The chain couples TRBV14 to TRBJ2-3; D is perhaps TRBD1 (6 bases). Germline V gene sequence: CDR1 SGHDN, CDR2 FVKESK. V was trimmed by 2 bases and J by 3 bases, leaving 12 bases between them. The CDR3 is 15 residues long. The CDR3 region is CASSQQGITTDTQYF. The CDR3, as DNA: TGTGCCAGCAGCCAACAGGGGATTACGACAGATACGCAGTATTTT.

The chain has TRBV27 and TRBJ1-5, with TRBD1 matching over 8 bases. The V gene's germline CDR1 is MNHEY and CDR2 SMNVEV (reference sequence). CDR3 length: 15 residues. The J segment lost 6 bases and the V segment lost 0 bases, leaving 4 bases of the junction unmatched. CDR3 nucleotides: TGTGCCAGCAGTTTATCGACAGGGGTGAGTCAGCCCCAGCATTTT. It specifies CASSLSTGVSQPQHF.

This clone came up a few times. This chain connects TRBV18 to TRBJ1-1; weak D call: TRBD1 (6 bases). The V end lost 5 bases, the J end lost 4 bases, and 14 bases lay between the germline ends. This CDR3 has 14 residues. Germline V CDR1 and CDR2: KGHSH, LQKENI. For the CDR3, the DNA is TGTGCCAGCTCAGACGGCAGGGGCGGCACTGAAGCTTTCTTT. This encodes CASSDGRGGTEAFF.

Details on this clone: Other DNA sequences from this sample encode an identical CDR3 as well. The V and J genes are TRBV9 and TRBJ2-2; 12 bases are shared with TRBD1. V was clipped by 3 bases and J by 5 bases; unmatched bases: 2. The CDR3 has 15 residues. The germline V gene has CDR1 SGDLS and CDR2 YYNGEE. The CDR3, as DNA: TGTGCCAGCAGCGGGGGACAGGGGGCGACCGGGGAGCTGTTTTTT. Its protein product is CASSGGQGATGELFF.

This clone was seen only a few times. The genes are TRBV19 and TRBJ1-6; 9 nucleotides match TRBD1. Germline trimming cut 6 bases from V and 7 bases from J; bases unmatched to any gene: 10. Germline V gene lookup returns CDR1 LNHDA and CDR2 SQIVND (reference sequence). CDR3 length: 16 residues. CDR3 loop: CASSNLPGQGNSPLHF. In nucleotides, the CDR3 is TGTGCCAGTAGCAATCTCCCGGGACAGGGAAATTCACCCCTCCACTTT.

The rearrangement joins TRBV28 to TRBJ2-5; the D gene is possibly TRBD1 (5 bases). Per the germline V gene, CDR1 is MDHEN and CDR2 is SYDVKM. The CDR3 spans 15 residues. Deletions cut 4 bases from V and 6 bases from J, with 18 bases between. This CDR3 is CASSSSREGAKTQYF. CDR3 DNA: TGTGCCAGCAGTTCCTCCCGTGAAGGGGCGAAGACCCAGTACTTC.

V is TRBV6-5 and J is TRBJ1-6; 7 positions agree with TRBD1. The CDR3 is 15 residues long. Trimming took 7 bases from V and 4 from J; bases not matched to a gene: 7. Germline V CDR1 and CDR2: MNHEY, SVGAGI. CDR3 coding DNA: TGTGCCAGCAATCCGGGACAGATATATAATTCACCCCTCCACTTT. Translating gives CASNPGQIYNSPLHF.

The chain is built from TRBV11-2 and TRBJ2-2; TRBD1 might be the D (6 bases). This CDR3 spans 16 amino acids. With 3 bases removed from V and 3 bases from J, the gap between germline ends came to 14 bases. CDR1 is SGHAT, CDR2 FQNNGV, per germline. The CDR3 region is CASSFTRGLDTGELFF. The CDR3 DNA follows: TGTGCCAGCAGCTTCACCAGGGGATTGGACACCGGGGAGCTGTTTTTT.

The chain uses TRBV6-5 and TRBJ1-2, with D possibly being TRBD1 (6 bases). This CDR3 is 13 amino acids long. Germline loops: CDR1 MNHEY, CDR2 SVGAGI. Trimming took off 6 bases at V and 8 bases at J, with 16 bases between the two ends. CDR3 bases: TGTGCCAGCAGGTACGAGCAGGGGAGAGGCTACACCTTC. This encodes CASRYEQGRGYTF.

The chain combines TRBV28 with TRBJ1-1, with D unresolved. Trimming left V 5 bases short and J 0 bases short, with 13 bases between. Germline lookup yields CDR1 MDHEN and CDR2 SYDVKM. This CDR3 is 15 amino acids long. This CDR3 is CASSTPGDMNTEAFF. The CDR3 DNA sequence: TGTGCCAGCAGTACCCCGGGAGATATGAACACTGAAGCTTTCTTT.

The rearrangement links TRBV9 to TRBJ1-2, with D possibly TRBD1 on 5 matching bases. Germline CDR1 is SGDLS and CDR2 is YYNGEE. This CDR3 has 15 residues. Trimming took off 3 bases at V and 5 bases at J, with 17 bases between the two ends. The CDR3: CASSATSGTTYGYTF. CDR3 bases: TGTGCCAGCAGCGCGACTTCCGGGACTACTTATGGCTACACCTTC.

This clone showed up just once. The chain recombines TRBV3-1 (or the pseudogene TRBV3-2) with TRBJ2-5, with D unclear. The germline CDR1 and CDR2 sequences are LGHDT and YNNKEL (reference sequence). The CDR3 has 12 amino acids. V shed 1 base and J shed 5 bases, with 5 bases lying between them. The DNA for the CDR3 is TGTGCCAGCAGCCAAGCGGTTGAGACCCAGTACTTC. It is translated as CASSQAVETQYF.

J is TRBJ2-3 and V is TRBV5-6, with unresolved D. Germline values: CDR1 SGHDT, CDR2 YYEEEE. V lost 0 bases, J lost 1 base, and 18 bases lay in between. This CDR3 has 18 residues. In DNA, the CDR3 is TGTGCCAGCAGCTTGGATATCCGCCTAGATGCGGGCACAGATACGCAGTATTTT. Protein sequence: CASSLDIRLDAGTDTQYF.

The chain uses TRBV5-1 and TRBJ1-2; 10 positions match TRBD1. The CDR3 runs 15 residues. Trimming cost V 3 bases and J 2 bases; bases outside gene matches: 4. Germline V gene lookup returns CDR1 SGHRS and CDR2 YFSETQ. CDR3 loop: CASSSEGQGNYGYTF. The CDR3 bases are TGCGCCAGCAGCTCCGAGGGACAGGGGAACTATGGCTACACCTTC.

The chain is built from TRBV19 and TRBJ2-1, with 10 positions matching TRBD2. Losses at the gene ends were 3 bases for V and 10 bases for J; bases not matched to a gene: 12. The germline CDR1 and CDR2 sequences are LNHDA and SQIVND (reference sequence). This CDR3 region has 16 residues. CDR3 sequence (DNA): TGTGCCAGTAGTATCGTAGGAGCGGGAGGGCTACAGGAGCAGTTCTTC. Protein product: CASSIVGAGGLQEQFF.

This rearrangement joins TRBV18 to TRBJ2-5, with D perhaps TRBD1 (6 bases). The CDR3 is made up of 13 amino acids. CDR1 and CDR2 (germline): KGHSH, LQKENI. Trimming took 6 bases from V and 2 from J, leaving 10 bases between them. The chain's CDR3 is CASSEGGQETQYF. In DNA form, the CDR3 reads TGTGCCAGCTCGGAAGGGGGTCAAGAGACCCAGTACTTC.